Listed below are T cell receptor beta chains from one sample, sequenced in a study of long-term antiretroviral therapy in people with HIV. Measured with immunoSEQ multiplex PCR; TCRdb has only the in-frame clones, and not every one. The sample includes 9,500 to 15,000 clones, about 80% of them seen just once. This specimen was unsorted PBMCs, taken around 8 years after starting antiretroviral therapy. These receptors were collected from a man aged 50 or older with HIV. CDR3s include the opening cysteine and the closing phenylalanine or tryptophan. D genes are given only for firm matches. Clone size, where shown, is once, few, many, or a class for clones that have expanded.

size: .
V: TRBV19
J: TRBJ2-7
D: .
CDR3: CASSIGVGSYEQYF
DNA: TGTGCCAGTAGTATAGGAGTTGGCTCCTACGAGCAGTACTTC

size: .
V: TRBV4-1
J: TRBJ1-1
D: TRBD1
CDR3: CASSQVSGTGAGTFF
DNA: TGCGCCAGCAGCCAAGTGTCAGGGACAGGGGCGGGAACTTTCTTT

size: .
V: TRBV6-5
J: TRBJ1-5
D: .
CDR3: CASSYSGAGDQPQHF
DNA: TGTGCCAGCAGTTACTCGGGGGCAGGAGATCAGCCCCAGCATTTT

size: .
V: TRBV7-8
J: TRBJ2-2
D: .
CDR3: CASSPTVPPNTGELFF
DNA: TGTGCCAGCAGCCCCACCGTCCCCCCGAACACCGGGGAGCTGTTTTTT

size: once
V: TRBV27
J: TRBJ2-7
D: .
CDR3: CASSLTPGSYEQYF
DNA: TGTGCCAGCAGTTTAACCCCGGGCTCCTACGAGCAGTACTTC

size: .
V: TRBV2
J: TRBJ1-5
D: .
CDR3: CASSSGESSNQPQHF
DNA: TGTGCCAGCAGTTCAGGGGAATCGAGCAATCAGCCCCAGCATTTT

size: .
V: TRBV6-8
J: TRBJ2-3
D: TRBD2
CDR3: CASSPSGGPGDTQYF
DNA: TGTGCCAGCAGTCCCAGCGGGGGGCCCGGAGATACGCAGTATTTT

size: .
V: TRBV6-5
J: TRBJ2-3
D: .
CDR3: CASSPSGGTGDTQYF
DNA: TGTGCCAGCAGCCCCAGCGGGGGGACAGGAGATACGCAGTATTTT

size: .
V: TRBV27
J: TRBJ2-5
D: TRBD2
CDR3: CASSLAGGETQYF
DNA: TGTGCCAGCAGCCTCGCGGGAGGGGAGACCCAGTACTTC

size: .
V: TRBV7-2
J: TRBJ1-5
D: .
CDR3: CASSSHPMEGAQHF
DNA: TGTGCCAGCAGCTCCCACCCAATGGAGGGGGCCCAGCATTTT

size: .
V: TRBV27
J: TRBJ2-7
D: .
CDR3: CASGVAGPYEQYF
DNA: TGTGCCAGCGGCGTTGCAGGGCCCTACGAGCAGTACTTC

size: .
V: TRBV4-1
J: TRBJ2-7
D: .
CDR3: CASSQGSVWRGGYEQYF
DNA: TGCGCCAGCAGCCAAGGGTCCGTGTGGAGGGGAGGCTACGAGCAGTACTTC

size: few
V: TRBV7-9
J: TRBJ2-7
D: TRBD1
CDR3: CASSARDRSNEQYF
DNA: TGTGCCAGCAGCGCAAGGGACAGGTCCAACGAGCAGTACTTC

size: .
V: TRBV2
J: TRBJ1-1
D: TRBD1
CDR3: CAAGTGPNTEAFF
DNA: TGTGCCGCTGGGACAGGGCCGAACACTGAAGCTTTCTTT

size: .
V: TRBV19
J: TRBJ1-5
D: .
CDR3: CASSIGNQPQHF
DNA: TGTGCCAGTAGTATTGGCAATCAGCCCCAGCATTTT

size: .
V: TRBV7-9
J: TRBJ2-3
D: TRBD2
CDR3: CASSSGLGEDTQYF
DNA: TGTGCCAGCAGCTCCGGACTAGGGGAAGATACGCAGTATTTT

size: .
V: TRBV13
J: TRBJ1-1
D: .
CDR3: CASSWETEAFF
DNA: TGTGCCAGCAGCTGGGAAACTGAAGCTTTCTTT

size: .
V: TRBV4-1
J: TRBJ2-7
D: .
CDR3: CASSQGATGTYEQYF
DNA: TGCGCCAGCAGCCAAGGAGCGACAGGCACCTACGAGCAGTACTTC

size: .
V: TRBV5-6
J: TRBJ2-7
D: TRBD1
CDR3: CASSFGTGAYEQYF
DNA: TGTGCCAGCAGTTTCGGGACAGGTGCCTACGAGCAGTACTTC

size: .
V: TRBV5-1
J: TRBJ1-1
D: TRBD1
CDR3: CASSLARGQNTEAFF
DNA: TGCGCCAGCAGCTTGGCGAGGGGGCAGAACACTGAAGCTTTCTTT

size: .
V: TRBV5-6
J: TRBJ2-2
D: .
CDR3: CASSLIQGGIGELFF
DNA: TGTGCCAGCAGCTTGATACAGGGAGGAATCGGGGAGCTGTTTTTT

size: .
V: TRBV13
J: TRBJ2-1
D: TRBD1
CDR3: CASSLGRFQGDGEQFF
DNA: TGTGCCAGCAGCTTAGGGCGGTTTCAGGGGGACGGGGAGCAGTTCTTC

size: .
V: TRBV29-1
J: TRBJ2-1
D: .
CDR3: CSVDYPSSSNEQFF
DNA: TGCAGCGTTGACTACCCCTCATCATCGAATGAGCAGTTCTTC

size: once
V: TRBV9
J: TRBJ1-2
D: TRBD1
CDR3: CASSRTGGAVGYTF
DNA: TGTGCCAGCAGCCGGACAGGGGGCGCAGTTGGCTACACCTTC

size: .
V: TRBV5-6
J: TRBJ2-7
D: .
CDR3: CASSLASGTASYEQYF
DNA: TGTGCCAGCAGCTTAGCTAGTGGGACCGCCTCCTACGAGCAGTACTTC

size: few
V: TRBV6-5
J: TRBJ1-2
D: .
CDR3: CASNGLRGYGYTF
DNA: TGTGCCAGCAACGGCTTGCGGGGCTATGGCTACACCTTC

size: .
V: TRBV14
J: TRBJ1-2
D: TRBD1
CDR3: CASSRIDRVLDGYTF
DNA: TGTGCCAGCAGCCGCATTGACAGGGTCTTGGATGGCTACACCTTC

size: few
V: TRBV4-1
J: TRBJ1-2
D: .
CDR3: CASSDEGGARGYGYTF
DNA: TGCGCCAGCAGCGACGAGGGGGGGGCGCGGGGCTATGGCTACACCTTC

size: .
V: TRBV9
J: TRBJ2-7
D: TRBD1
CDR3: CASSLRQGHEQYF
DNA: TGTGCCAGCAGCCTTAGACAGGGCCACGAGCAGTACTTC

size: .
V: TRBV4-1
J: TRBJ2-2
D: .
CDR3: CASSQMGLFTGELFF
DNA: TGCGCCAGCAGCCAAATGGGGCTTTTCACCGGGGAGCTGTTTTTT

size: few
V: TRBV2
J: TRBJ2-2
D: .
CDR3: CASSEWRESTGELFF
DNA: TGTGCCAGCAGTGAGTGGAGGGAGAGCACCGGGGAGCTGTTTTTT

size: .
V: TRBV19
J: TRBJ2-1
D: .
CDR3: CASSIPTATEQFF
DNA: TGTGCCAGTAGTATACCTACGGCCACTGAGCAGTTCTTC

size: .
V: TRBV7-9
J: TRBJ1-1
D: TRBD1
CDR3: CASGSTGGTEAFF
DNA: TGTGCCAGCGGCTCGACAGGGGGCACTGAAGCTTTCTTT

size: .
V: TRBV5-1
J: TRBJ1-2
D: .
CDR3: CASSPDGPYGYTF
DNA: TGCGCCAGCAGCCCTGACGGACCCTATGGCTACACCTTC

size: .
V: TRBV5-8
J: TRBJ1-3
D: TRBD1
CDR3: CASSPGTGRGNTIYF
DNA: TGTGCCAGCAGCCCTGGGACAGGGAGAGGAAACACCATATATTTT

size: .
V: TRBV6-1
J: TRBJ2-7
D: TRBD1
CDR3: CASSDGQGAYRYEQYF
DNA: TGTGCCAGCAGTGACGGACAGGGGGCGTATCGCTACGAGCAGTACTTC

size: .
V: TRBV7-9
J: TRBJ2-2
D: TRBD2
CDR3: CASSSPLAGGPTGELFF
DNA: TGTGCCAGCAGCTCCCCCCTAGCGGGGGGGCCCACCGGGGAGCTGTTTTTT

size: few
V: TRBV4-1
J: TRBJ2-5
D: .
CDR3: CASSQAWGEETQYF
DNA: TGCGCCAGCAGCCAAGCTTGGGGGGAAGAGACCCAGTACTTC

size: .
V: TRBV9
J: TRBJ2-2
D: TRBD2
CDR3: CASSALAGGVNTGELFF
DNA: TGTGCCAGCAGCGCACTAGCGGGGGGGGTGAACACCGGGGAGCTGTTTTTT

size: few
V: TRBV6-1
J: TRBJ1-2
D: .
CDR3: CASSESVADPYYGYTF
DNA: TGTGCCAGCAGTGAATCTGTAGCAGATCCTTACTATGGCTACACCTTC

size: .
V: TRBV11-3
J: TRBJ2-7
D: TRBD1
CDR3: CASSTLQGSYEQYF
DNA: TGTGCCAGCAGCACGCTACAGGGGTCCTACGAGCAGTACTTC

size: .
V: TRBV7-9
J: TRBJ2-1
D: .
CDR3: CASSSRIGTGYNEQFF
DNA: TGTGCCAGCAGCTCGAGAATCGGTACGGGATACAATGAGCAGTTCTTC

size: .
V: TRBV9
J: TRBJ1-4
D: .
CDR3: CASSVGTAPGEKLFF
DNA: TGTGCCAGCAGCGTAGGGACAGCCCCTGGTGAAAAACTGTTTTTT

size: .
V: TRBV30
J: TRBJ2-5
D: .
CDR3: CAWTPLLWGTQYF
DNA: TGTGCCTGGACTCCTTTACTATGGGGGACCCAGTACTTC

size: .
V: TRBV15
J: TRBJ2-3
D: .
CDR3: CATSRDWASGTDTQYF
DNA: TGTGCCACCAGCAGAGATTGGGCTAGCGGCACAGATACGCAGTATTTT

size: .
V: TRBV15
J: TRBJ2-1
D: .
CDR3: CATSGGESSYNEQFF
DNA: TGTGCCACCAGCGGGGGCGAGAGCTCCTACAATGAGCAGTTCTTC

size: .
V: TRBV9
J: TRBJ1-6
D: .
CDR3: CASSVDGNNNSPLHF
DNA: TGTGCCAGCAGCGTAGACGGGAACAATAATTCACCCCTCCACTTT

size: .
V: TRBV1
J: TRBJ2-6
D: .
CDR3: CTSGGGANVLTF
DNA: TGCACCAGCGGAGGAGGGGCCAACGTCCTGACTTTC

size: once
V: TRBV4-1
J: TRBJ1-2
D: .
CDR3: CASSQVGRLANYGYTF
DNA: TGCGCCAGCAGCCAAGTAGGACGTCTAGCTAACTATGGCTACACCTTC

size: .
V: TRBV5-6
J: TRBJ2-7
D: TRBD1
CDR3: CASSWGQGDSYEQYF
DNA: TGTGCCAGCAGCTGGGGACAGGGGGATTCCTACGAGCAGTACTTC

size: .
V: TRBV4-1
J: TRBJ1-2
D: TRBD1
CDR3: CASSQYTTGDYGYTF
DNA: TGCGCCAGCAGCCAATACACGACAGGGGACTATGGCTACACCTTC

size: once
V: TRBV30
J: TRBJ2-3
D: .
CDR3: CAWSSGAAPDTQYF
DNA: TGTGCCTGGAGTTCCGGGGCCGCCCCAGATACGCAGTATTTT

size: .
V: TRBV2
J: TRBJ2-1
D: TRBD1
CDR3: CARRDRLYNEQFF
DNA: TGTGCCAGAAGGGACAGGCTATACAATGAGCAGTTCTTC

size: few
V: TRBV10-3
J: TRBJ2-1
D: .
CDR3: CANRDSDNEQFF
DNA: TGTGCCAACCGGGACTCTGACAATGAGCAGTTCTTC